Presented here are 29 T cell receptor beta chains from one specimen sequenced in a study of blood T cell repertoires in COVID-19. Clones were read by immunoSEQ multiplex PCR, and TCRdb kept only the in-frame ones, dropping some. The table includes about 270,000 clones, 83% detected once. What was sequenced was peripheral blood. The receptors here all came from a woman in her forties or fifties who had recovered from COVID-19.

In its sample, this clone was seen a few times. Other DNA sequences from this sample encode an identical CDR3 as well. J is TRBJ2-7 and V is TRBV28, with unresolved D. The CDR3 length is 12 residues. CDR1 is MDHEN, CDR2 SYDVKM, per germline. Trimming took off 1 base at V and 4 bases at J, with 5 bases between the two ends. The CDR3 DNA sequence: TGTGCCAGCAGTTTATCGGGTTACGAGCAGTACTTC. Protein: CASSLSGYEQYF.

The chain links TRBV3-1 (or the pseudogene TRBV3-2) to TRBJ1-6, with 8 nucleotides matching TRBD1. This CDR3 comprises 17 residues. J was trimmed by 0 bases and V by 4 bases; bases with no gene match: 5. CDR1 LGHDT and CDR2 YNNKEL come from the germline V gene (reference sequence). The CDR3, as DNA: TGTGCCAGCAGCCTTGGACAGGGAAGCTCCTATAATTCACCCCTCCACTTT. Translating it yields CASSLGQGSSYNSPLHF.

Concerning this clone: This CDR3 is also generated by other DNA sequences in the sample. V and J are TRBV6-2 or TRBV6-3 and TRBJ2-5; 7 bases are shared with TRBD1. Germline assignment: CDR1 MNHEY and CDR2 SVGEGT. Trimming at V came to 0 bases and at J to 2 bases, leaving 0 bases not matched to a gene. There are 14 residues in the CDR3. CDR3 nucleotides: TGTGCCAGCAGTTACTCGACAGGGCAAGAGACCCAGTACTTC. Encoded protein: CASSYSTGQETQYF.

The chain uses TRBV7-2 and TRBJ1-1; possible D gene TRBD1, 5 bases. The CDR3 runs 15 residues. Trimming removed 4 bases at V and 2 bases at J, with 14 bases between. Germline V lookup: CDR1 SGHTA, CDR2 FQGNSA. Here the CDR3 reads CASSSGSTGNTEAFF. The CDR3 bases are TGTGCCAGCAGCTCAGGCTCCACAGGTAACACTGAAGCTTTCTTT.

CDR3 loop: CASGLTVKGGYTF. For the CDR3, the DNA is TGTGCTAGTGGTCTGACAGTAAAAGGCGGCTACACCTTC. This chain joins TRBV12-5 and TRBJ1-2, with D possibly matching TRBD1 (5 bases). V was pared by 5 bases and J by 8 bases, with 15 bases between. The germline CDR1 and CDR2 sequences are LGHNT and FRNRAP. This CDR3 spans 13 amino acids.

This clone was counted between two and nine times. The sample holds other DNA sequences that translate to the same CDR3. The genes are TRBV11-2 and TRBJ2-1, with a weak D call TRBD2 (5 bases). This CDR3 comprises 14 residues. The V and J ends lost 1 base and 7 bases respectively, with 11 bases between them. The germline gives CDR1 SGHAT, CDR2 FQNNGV. The CDR3 sequence: CASSLALALNEQFF. The CDR3 coding sequence is TGTGCCAGCAGCTTAGCCCTAGCACTAAATGAGCAGTTCTTC.

The rearrangement joins TRBV6-2 or TRBV6-3 to TRBJ1-5, with D unclear. This CDR3 has 20 residues. Looked up from germline, CDR1 is MNHEY and CDR2 is SVGEGT. Trimming pared 0 bases from V and 4 bases from J, leaving 25 bases between. The DNA of the CDR3 is TGTGCCAGCAGTTACTCGAGTATTGACAAGGTGCCGATCCGTAATCAGCCCCAGCATTTT. Translated, it gives CASSYSSIDKVPIRNQPQHF.

The CDR3 sequence: CASSVEGTGAETQYF. For the CDR3, the DNA is TGTGCCAGCAGCGTAGAGGGAACGGGAGCAGAGACCCAGTACTTC. The chain combines TRBV9 with TRBJ2-5; the D gene is possibly TRBD2 (6 bases). V was trimmed by 0 bases and J by 4 bases, leaving 13 bases between them. Germline CDR1 SGDLS, CDR2 YYNGEE. The length of the CDR3 is 15 residues.

The chain employs TRBV24-1 and TRBJ2-1; 12 bases match TRBD2. This CDR3 spans 16 amino acids. CDR1 and CDR2 from the germline V gene are KGHDR and SFDVKD. V shed 4 bases and J 8 bases; nucleotides not matched to a gene: 8. CDR3 bases: TGTGCCACCAGTGAACCCCTAGCGGGGGGGCCCCATGAGCAGTTCTTC. The encoded protein is CATSEPLAGGPHEQFF.

This chain links TRBV11-2 with TRBJ2-5; no clear D gene. This CDR3 contains 12 residues. The ends were cut back, 6 bases at V and 5 bases at J, with 10 bases in the middle. Germline V lookup: CDR1 SGHAT, CDR2 FQNNGV. The CDR3 loop is CASRPASETQYF. DNA of the CDR3: TGTGCCAGCAGGCCCGCGTCCGAGACCCAGTACTTC.

V and J are TRBV7-9 and TRBJ2-4; 9 nucleotides line up with TRBD1. The CDR3 is 16 residues long. Germline loops: CDR1 SEHNR, CDR2 FQNEAQ (reference sequence). With V trimmed by 5 bases and J by 1 base, 6 bases remained unmatched. DNA for the CDR3: TGTGCCAGCAGCCCCCGACAGGGGGAGGCCAAAAACATTCAGTACTTC. Its protein product is CASSPRQGEAKNIQYF.

The chain is built from TRBV30 and TRBJ2-1; 7 bases align to TRBD2. J was trimmed by 5 bases and V by 1 base; bases with no gene match: 2. This CDR3 has 13 amino acids. Germline CDR1 reads GTSNPN; CDR2 reads SVGIG (reference sequence). CDR3 DNA: TGTGCCTGGAGTGGGCTAGCGGACAATGAGCAGTTCTTC. Translated: CAWSGLADNEQFF.

V is TRBV27 and J is TRBJ1-4; D gene unclear. The V gene lost 7 bases and the J gene lost 10 bases, with 19 bases spanning the gap. This CDR3 region has 14 residues. Germline CDR1 MNHEY, CDR2 SMNVEV (reference sequence). The CDR3 is CASTELGKVGKLFF. CDR3 DNA: TGTGCCAGCACGGAGTTAGGTAAAGTCGGAAAACTGTTTTTT.

V and J are TRBV6-2 or TRBV6-3 and TRBJ1-2; 8 bases are a match to TRBD1. V dropped 2 bases and J dropped 4; count of bases not matched to a gene: 3. The CDR3 is 14 residues long. CDR1 and CDR2 (germline): MNHEY, SVGEGT. In DNA form, the CDR3 reads TGTGCCAGCAGTTACCCAGGGGGCAGCTATGGCTACACCTTC. Protein sequence: CASSYPGGSYGYTF.

The chain uses TRBV4-2 and TRBJ2-1; 8 nucleotides line up with TRBD2. In germline, CDR1 is LGHNA, CDR2 YNFKEQ. The V segment lost 0 bases and the J segment 4 bases; nucleotides outside the gene matches: 8. The CDR3 runs 17 residues. The CDR3 sequence: CASSQDEARGGYNEQFF. The CDR3, as DNA: TGTGCCAGCAGCCAAGATGAAGCACGGGGGGGGTACAATGAGCAGTTCTTC.

The rearrangement links TRBV4-1 to TRBJ2-2; D is possibly TRBD1 (5 bases). Trimming pared 3 bases from V and 3 bases from J, leaving 17 bases between. The V gene's germline CDR1 is MGHRA and CDR2 YSYEKL. The CDR3 consists of 17 residues. CDR3 nucleotide sequence: TGCGCCAGCAGCCACGAGCACAGGACCACTGACACCGGGGAGCTGTTTTTT. Translation gives CASSHEHRTTDTGELFF.

This clone was observed a single time. J is TRBJ2-7 and V is TRBV6-6, with D possibly TRBD2 on 5 matching bases. Trimming stripped 4 bases from V and 4 bases from J, with 14 bases between. CDR1 is MNHNY and CDR2 is SVGAGI in the germline V gene (reference sequence). This CDR3 is built from 14 residues. CDR3 nucleotides: TGTGCCAGCAGTTTAGGCCTAGGGAGTTACGAGCAGTACTTC. It encodes CASSLGLGSYEQYF.

The chain uses TRBV7-9 and TRBJ2-3; possible D gene TRBD2, 6 bases. Germline V CDR1 and CDR2: SEHNR, FQNEAQ (reference sequence). V was clipped by 1 base and J by 2 bases, with 13 bases between them. CDR3 length: 16 amino acids. Here the CDR3 reads CASSLGAGYLTDTQYF. CDR3 nucleotide sequence: TGTGCCAGCAGCTTAGGAGCGGGTTATCTCACAGATACGCAGTATTTT. Combining the CDR3 with reference TRBV7-9 and TRBJ2-3 gives the whole variable domain DTGVSQNPRHKITKRGQNVTFRCDPISEHNRLYWYRQTLGQGPEFLTYFQNEAQLEKSRLLSDRFSAERPKGSFSTLEIQRTEQGDSAMYLCASSLGAGYLTDTQYFGPGTRLTVL.

This clone was detected only once. The V gene is TRBV28, the J gene TRBJ2-7; the match to TRBD2 covers 10 bases. V shed 2 bases, J shed 3 bases, and the junction held 7 bases outside the gene matches. Germline assignment: CDR1 MDHEN and CDR2 SYDVKM. The CDR3 spans 16 residues. The CDR3 region is CASSLPIAGGDYEQYF. The CDR3 DNA sequence: TGTGCCAGCAGTTTACCAATAGCGGGAGGAGACTACGAGCAGTACTTC.

The chain recombines TRBV28 with TRBJ2-7, with D unresolved. Looked up from germline, CDR1 is MDHEN and CDR2 is SYDVKM. The CDR3 length is 15 residues. The V and J ends lost 8 bases and 2 bases respectively, with 19 bases between them. CDR3 region: CASLYDKRFPYEQYF. The CDR3 DNA reads TGTGCCAGCCTATATGACAAACGGTTCCCCTACGAGCAGTACTTC.

The chain employs TRBV6-2 or TRBV6-3 and TRBJ2-7; 16 nucleotides agree with TRBD2. With V trimmed by 6 bases and J by 6 bases, 5 bases remained unmatched. The length of the CDR3 is 15 residues. Germline V gives CDR1 MNHEY, CDR2 SVGEGT. The CDR3 DNA reads as TGTGCCAGCAGCTCGGGACTAGCGGGAGGGCCCGAGCAGTACTTC. Its protein is CASSSGLAGGPEQYF.

The rearrangement links TRBV28 to TRBJ1-2; 7 bases match TRBD1. The CDR3 length is 13 residues. CDR1 and CDR2 (germline): MDHEN, SYDVKM. Trimming at V came to 5 bases and at J to 4 bases, leaving 4 bases not matched to a gene. This CDR3 reads CASSPTGFYGYTF. The CDR3 nucleotides read TGTGCCAGCAGTCCGACAGGGTTCTATGGCTACACCTTC.

The V and J genes are TRBV15 and TRBJ2-5; D call uncertain. Germline CDR1 is LNHNV and CDR2 is YYDKDF (reference sequence). Trimming shortened V by 0 bases and J by 4 bases, and 6 bases separated the two germline ends. The CDR3 spans 13 residues. CDR3 residues: CATSREAGETQYF. The CDR3 DNA reads as TGTGCCACCAGCAGAGAGGCAGGAGAGACCCAGTACTTC. The variable domain in full, completed from reference TRBV15 and TRBJ2-5, reads DAMVIQNPRYQVTQFGKPVTLSCSQTLNHNVMYWYQQKSSQAPKLLFHYYDKDFNNEADTPDNFQSRRPNTSFCFLDIRSPGLGDTAMYLCATSREAGETQYFGPGTRLLVL.

The chain uses TRBV20-1 and TRBJ1-5; D is perhaps TRBD1 (5 bases). The CDR3 has 15 residues. Germline CDR1 is DFQATT and CDR2 is SNEGSKA (reference sequence). The V end lost 3 bases, the J end lost 1 base, and 13 bases lay between the germline ends. CDR3 sequence (DNA): TGCAGTGCTAGTGTCCCCCGGGGGAGCAATCAGCCCCAGCATTTT. Translation: CSASVPRGSNQPQHF.

This sequence joins TRBV7-3 and TRBJ2-3; 7 nucleotides align to TRBD2. The CDR3 has 15 residues. With V trimmed by 3 bases and J by 1 base, 4 bases remained unmatched. CDR1 and CDR2 (germline): SGHTA, FQGTGA. This CDR3 is CASSLRGIGTDTQYF. For the CDR3, the DNA is TGTGCCAGCAGCTTGCGGGGGATTGGCACAGATACGCAGTATTTT.

CDR3 DNA sequence: TGTGCCAGCAGTGAAGAGGTCGGGGGGGTCTCACCCCTCCACTTT. Its translation is CASSEEVGGVSPLHF. The rearrangement links TRBV6-1 to TRBJ1-6; weak D call: TRBD1 (5 bases). Germline values: CDR1 MNHNS, CDR2 SASEGT. The CDR3 is 15 residues long. V was clipped by 1 base and J by 10 bases, with 14 bases between them.

This clone was recorded only once. The V gene is TRBV5-4, the J gene TRBJ2-3, with D possibly matching TRBD1 (5 bases). The V and J ends lost 2 bases and 3 bases respectively, with 7 bases between them. The CDR3 loop spans 13 amino acids. Looked up from germline, CDR1 is SGHNT and CDR2 is YYREEE (reference sequence). CDR3 bases: TGTGCCAGCAGCTTTTCAGGGACAGATACGCAGTATTTT. It encodes CASSFSGTDTQYF.

V usage is TRBV4-3 and J usage is TRBJ2-3; 9 nucleotides line up with TRBD2. The CDR3 loop spans 16 amino acids. V dropped 3 bases and J dropped 0; count of bases not matched to a gene: 4. Germline CDR1 is LGHNA and CDR2 is YSLEER. The CDR3 DNA reads as TGCGCCAGCAGCCAGCGCGCGGGGGGGAGCACAGATACGCAGTATTTT. Translated: CASSQRAGGSTDTQYF.

The rearrangement links TRBV28 to TRBJ2-1, with unresolved D. The CDR3 is 12 residues long. Germline loops: CDR1 MDHEN, CDR2 SYDVKM. V was cut by 2 bases and J by 11 bases, with 10 bases left in between. This chain's CDR3 is CASSLNPSQQFF. Here the CDR3 DNA reads TGTGCCAGCAGTTTAAATCCCTCCCAGCAGTTCTTC.